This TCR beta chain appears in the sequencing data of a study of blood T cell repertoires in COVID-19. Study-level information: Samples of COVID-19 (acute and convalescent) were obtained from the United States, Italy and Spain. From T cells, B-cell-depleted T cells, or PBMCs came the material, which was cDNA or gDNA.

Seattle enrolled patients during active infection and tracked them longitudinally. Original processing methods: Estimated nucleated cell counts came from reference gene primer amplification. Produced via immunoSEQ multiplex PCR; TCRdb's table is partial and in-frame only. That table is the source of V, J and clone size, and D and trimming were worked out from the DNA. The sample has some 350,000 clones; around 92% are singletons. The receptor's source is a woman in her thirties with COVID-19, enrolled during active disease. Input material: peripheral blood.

The CDR3 sequence is CASSWGDGSYEQYF. The CDR3, as DNA: TGTGCCAGCAGTTGGGGGGACGGCTCCTACGAGCAGTACTTC. The rearrangement links TRBV6-2 or TRBV6-3 to TRBJ2-7, with a weak D call TRBD2 (6 bases). The CDR3 contains 14 residues. V dropped 4 bases and J dropped 0 bases, with 10 bases sitting between them. Looked up from germline, CDR1 is MNHEY and CDR2 is SVGEGT.